This TCR beta chain was captured in a study of blood T cells in healthy people across ages. A second about 7 to 11 cycle PCR used barcoded and J-beta primers. TCRdb re-analysed the 5' RACE reads in MiXCR, keeping a single row per CDR3 protein. The sample includes roughly 800,000 distinct CDR3 sequences, 20% to 30% of them seen just once. This clonotype has more than one count but fewer than ten. The antigen is undetermined. Healthy Russian Caucasian donors spanned ages roughly 6 to 100 years. Extraction yielded at least 6 micrograms of total RNA per sample. General study findings and limits: Older age coincided with a roughly linear decline in TCR beta diversity per million T cells.

A further study also used this sample, focusing on T cells of mothers and their children. Per that study: Relative to unrelated pairs, biologically related mother-child dyads exhibited marginally greater, non-significant overlap.

This receptor was taken from a boy younger than 18 in good health. Sequencing was carried out using blood.

The CDR3 sequence: CSAICEKGANVLTF. CDR3 sequence (DNA): TGCAGCGCTATTTGCGAAAAAGGGGCCAACGTCCTGACTTTC. This chain links TRBV29-1 with TRBJ2-6, with D unresolved. V was shortened by 7 bases and J by 4 bases, with 14 bases between the two germline ends. Germline values: CDR1 SQVTM, CDR2 ANQGSEA. The CDR3 extends over 14 amino acids.